A single sample is the source of the 28 T cell receptor beta chains below, sequenced in a study of human T cells and chemical hapten exposure. Time point defined: patch test 2, 6 weeks after DPC sensitization. Treatment meaning: therapeutic diphenylcyclopropenone sensitization with weekly scalp DPC. TCRdb re-called the RACE reads through MiXCR, storing one row per CDR3 protein. The repertoire holds tens of thousands of distinct CDR3 sequences, with 11% as singletons. The material sequenced was whole blood, taken in connection with sensitization to the hapten diphenylcyclopropenone (DPC). These receptors were taken from a man aged 35 to 55 with alopecia areata. Some clones in this sample may be carry-over from other donors' samples.

This clonotype was observed a handful of times. CDR3 sequence (DNA): TGTGCCAGCAGTCTTACAGGGGGAAATTCACCCCTCCACTTT. Protein: CASSLTGGNSPLHF. This chain connects TRBV12-3 or TRBV12-4 to TRBJ1-6; 8 bases match TRBD1. The CDR3 loop spans 14 amino acids. Unmatched junction bases numbered 4, after V lost 5 bases and J lost 7 bases.

This clonotype was seen a few times. This sequence joins TRBV6-2 or TRBV6-3 and TRBJ2-7, with D possibly matching TRBD2 (6 bases). CDR3 length: 15 amino acids. Trimming took 5 bases from V and 2 from J, leaving 16 bases between them. The V gene's germline CDR1 is MNHEY and CDR2 SVGEGT. Here the CDR3 DNA reads TGTGCCAGCAGTCAGCTGGCGGGGCCAACCTACGAGCAGTACGTC. This encodes CASSQLAGPTYEQYV.

This clonotype was picked up a small number of times. This chain uses TRBV25-1 with TRBJ1-3, with a tentative D call TRBD1 (6 bases). The CDR3 has 16 amino acids. The germline V and J ends were trimmed by 4 bases and 0 bases, with 13 bases remaining between them. The V gene's germline CDR1 is MGHDK and CDR2 SYGVNS. The CDR3 reads CASSAYRVTSGNTIYF. The CDR3 nucleotides are TGTGCCAGCAGTGCGTACAGGGTGACCTCTGGAAACACCATATATTTT.

Only a few counts were recorded for this clonotype. The chain couples TRBV14 to TRBJ2-3; 9 bases are shared with TRBD2. CDR3 length equals 16 residues. The germline V gene encodes CDR1 SGHDN and CDR2 FVKESK. V lost 0 bases to trimming and J lost 3 bases; unmatched junction nucleotides: 4. CDR3 sequence: CASSQDRLAVTDTQYF. CDR3 coding DNA: TGTGCCAGCAGCCAAGATAGACTAGCGGTGACAGATACGCAGTATTTT.

The sample holds a few counts of this clonotype. The chain is built from TRBV3-1 and TRBJ2-4, with D perhaps TRBD2 (5 bases). The CDR3 is made up of 14 amino acids. From germline, CDR1 is LGHDT and CDR2 YNNKEL (reference sequence). Trimming pared 8 bases from V and 0 bases from J, leaving 11 bases between. CDR3 sequence reads: CASSDGVAKNIQYF. Written as DNA, the CDR3 is TGTGCCAGCTCCGACGGGGTAGCCAAAAACATTCAGTACTTC.

Many counts were recorded for this clonotype. This chain connects TRBV29-1 to TRBJ2-1; 9 nucleotides agree with TRBD1. This CDR3 has 15 amino acids. The junction had 13 bases not matched to a gene; V was cut back by 6 bases and J by 7 bases. Germline V gene lookup returns CDR1 SQVTM and CDR2 ANQGSEA. In nucleotides, the CDR3 is TGCAGCGTCGCAACAGGGGGCGTACAGAGGAATGAGCAGTTCTTC. It yields the protein CSVATGGVQRNEQFF.

This clonotype was picked up a small number of times. V and J are TRBV4-3 and TRBJ2-1; 9 positions match TRBD2. V dropped 1 base and J dropped 8; count of bases not matched to a gene: 15. The CDR3 sequence is 18 residues long. Germline V CDR1 and CDR2: LGHNA, YSLEER. The CDR3: CASSQGALAGMGLDEQFF. In DNA, the CDR3 is TGCGCCAGCAGCCAAGGGGCCCTAGCGGGAATGGGCTTGGATGAGCAGTTCTTC.

The chain is built from TRBV6-6 and TRBJ2-1; D might be TRBD1 (6 bases). Germline values: CDR1 MNHNY, CDR2 SVGAGI (reference sequence). The CDR3 length is 17 residues. Between the trimmed V and J ends, which lost 6 bases and 0 bases, there was a span of 18 bases. The CDR3 nucleotides are TGTGCCAGCAGCTCCTTAGCCGGCAGGGGCTCCTACAATGAGCAGTTCTTC. It yields the protein CASSSLAGRGSYNEQFF.

This clonotype was seen only a few times. The chain carries TRBV5-6 and TRBJ2-1; 14 nucleotides align to TRBD2. Trimming cost V 6 bases and J 12 bases; bases outside gene matches: 11. This CDR3 has 15 residues. Germline assignment: CDR1 SGHDT and CDR2 YYEEEE. CDR3 region: CASTNWGLAGVGQFF. Here the CDR3 DNA reads TGTGCCAGCACCAATTGGGGACTAGCGGGAGTAGGGCAGTTCTTC.

This clonotype came up many times. The rearrangement links TRBV12-3 or TRBV12-4 to TRBJ2-1; 7 bases line up with TRBD2. The length of the CDR3 is 15 residues. The V and J ends lost 3 bases and 3 bases, in that order; junction bases with no gene match: 5. CDR3 amino acids: CASSFAGVVYNEQFF. The DNA of the CDR3 is TGTGCCAGCAGTTTTGCGGGAGTGGTCTACAATGAGCAGTTCTTC.

This clonotype was counted many times. This chain connects TRBV10-3 to TRBJ1-3; D remains unclear. Germline V gene lookup returns CDR1 ENHRY and CDR2 SYGVKD. This CDR3 contains 15 residues. V lost 6 bases to trimming and J lost 4 bases, with 16 bases between them. The chain's CDR3 is CAIRGEPPTGNTIYF. Here the CDR3 DNA reads TGTGCCATCAGGGGAGAGCCCCCTACAGGAAACACCATATATTTT.

The chain has TRBV29-1 and TRBJ2-5; 8 positions agree with TRBD1. The CDR3 runs 15 residues. Trimming at V came to 1 base and at J to 1 base, leaving 5 bases not matched to a gene. The germline V gene has CDR1 SQVTM and CDR2 ANQGSEA. The CDR3 DNA is TGCAGCGTTGAAGTTACAGGGGGTTTCCAAGAGACCCAGTACTTC. It specifies CSVEVTGGFQETQYF.

The chain uses TRBV5-4 and TRBJ2-1; 15 bases are a match to TRBD2. V dropped 4 bases and J dropped 7; count of bases not matched to a gene: 12. The germline gives CDR1 SGHNT, CDR2 YYREEE (reference sequence). The CDR3 consists of 18 residues. The CDR3 region has the DNA TGTGCCAGCAGCCCGGGACTAGCGGGAGGCGGTTCAAGTAATGAGCAGTTCTTC. Amino acid sequence: CASSPGLAGGGSSNEQFF.

The chain employs TRBV6-5 and TRBJ1-6; 7 bases align to TRBD1. This CDR3 is built from 20 residues. Germline values: CDR1 MNHEY, CDR2 SVGAGI. Unmatched junction bases numbered 13, after V lost 2 bases and J lost 0 bases. The CDR3 reads CASSYVTGTMGSSYNSPLHF. The CDR3 DNA is TGTGCCAGCAGTTACGTGACAGGGACGATGGGAAGCTCCTATAATTCACCCCTCCACTTT.

This clonotype was recorded a few times. The chain links TRBV6-5 to TRBJ2-1; 9 bases match TRBD2. Unmatched junction bases numbered 7, after V lost 5 bases and J lost 5 bases. CDR1 MNHEY and CDR2 SVGAGI come from the germline V gene. CDR3 length: 15 amino acids. The CDR3 nucleotides read TGTGCCAGCAGTCCGGTGGCGGGAGGGAACAATGAGCAGTTCTTC. Amino acid sequence: CASSPVAGGNNEQFF.

The chain uses TRBV6-5 and TRBJ1-1; D call uncertain. This CDR3 comprises 15 residues. Deletions cut 7 bases from V and 3 bases from J, with 18 bases between. In germline, CDR1 is MNHEY, CDR2 SVGAGI. CDR3 sequence: CASTPTSDDDTEAFF. The CDR3 DNA reads TGTGCCAGCACCCCCACCTCGGACGACGACACTGAAGCTTTCTTT.

The chain is built from TRBV27 and TRBJ1-6; 7 nucleotides line up with TRBD1. CDR1 MNHEY and CDR2 SMNVEV come from the germline V gene (reference sequence). Germline trimming cut 5 bases from V and 7 bases from J; bases unmatched to any gene: 8. CDR3 size: 15 residues. CDR3 protein: CASSATGIQNSPLHF. CDR3 bases: TGTGCCAGCAGTGCGACAGGGATTCAAAATTCACCCCTCCACTTT.

The chain links TRBV4-3 to TRBJ2-1; no definite D call. Germline CDR1 and CDR2: LGHNA and YSLEER. V was pared by 2 bases and J by 4 bases, with 9 bases between. CDR3 length equals 14 residues. The CDR3 sequence is CASSQLSNYNEQFF. In nucleotides, the CDR3 is TGCGCCAGCAGCCAACTCTCTAATTACAATGAGCAGTTCTTC.

The sample holds one count of this clonotype. The chain combines TRBV20-1 with TRBJ2-7, with TRBD1 matching over 7 bases. There are 14 residues in the CDR3. J gave up 6 bases and V 0 bases, and 8 bases lay outside the gene matches. Germline V gene data show CDR1 as DFQATT and CDR2 as SNEGSKA (reference sequence). CDR3 sequence: CSARDPKGASEQYV. The CDR3, as DNA: TGCAGTGCTAGAGACCCCAAGGGGGCAAGCGAGCAGTACGTC.

This clonotype was seen many times. The J gene is TRBJ2-7, the V gene TRBV29-1; D not resolved. With 4 bases removed from V and 2 bases from J, the gap between germline ends came to 6 bases. The CDR3 runs 11 residues. The germline CDR1 and CDR2 sequences are SQVTM and ANQGSEA. In DNA form, the CDR3 reads TGCAGCGTTGCAGGAACCTACGAGCAGTACGTC. Translation gives CSVAGTYEQYV.

The table lists this clonotype with a count of one. A read error may produce the germline difference seen at one junction end. The chain is built from TRBV28 and TRBJ2-3, with D unclear. Per the germline V gene, CDR1 is MDHEN and CDR2 is SYDVKM. This CDR3 comprises 16 residues. In DNA, the CDR3 is TGTACCAGCAGCATACGAAGGCAGCTCCAGGCAGATACGCAGTATTTT. Its protein product is CTSSIRRQLQADTQYF.

In its sample, this clonotype was seen a few times. The rearrangement uses TRBV2 and TRBJ2-1; D gene unclear. V was trimmed by 3 bases and J by 8 bases, leaving 8 bases between them. The germline CDR1 and CDR2 sequences are SNHLY and FYNNEI. The CDR3 has 12 residues. The CDR3 is CASSDQGYEQFF. The CDR3, as DNA: TGTGCCAGCAGTGACCAAGGGTATGAGCAGTTCTTC.

This clonotype turned up a few times. The rearrangement links TRBV7-8 to TRBJ2-2; TRBD2 might be the D (6 bases). This CDR3 comprises 15 residues. CDR1 is SGHVS, CDR2 FQNEAQ, per germline. The V gene lost 2 bases and the J gene lost 7 bases, with 14 bases spanning the gap. CDR3 protein: CASSLQRAKYGELFF. CDR3 sequence (DNA): TGTGCCAGCAGCTTACAGCGGGCCAAGTACGGGGAGCTGTTTTTT.

This clonotype was seen a few times. J is TRBJ1-1 and V is TRBV18; 8 nucleotides align to TRBD1. The germline gives CDR1 KGHSH, CDR2 LQKENI. V lost 3 bases to trimming and J lost 2 bases; unmatched junction nucleotides: 5. The CDR3 has 15 amino acids. In DNA, the CDR3 is TGTGCCAGCTCACCTCCGACAGGGGTTAACACTGAAGCTTTCTTT. It specifies CASSPPTGVNTEAFF.

V usage is TRBV4-1 and J usage is TRBJ1-1; D ambiguous. V dropped 0 bases and J dropped 3 bases, with 20 bases sitting between them. This CDR3 region has 18 residues. Per germline, CDR1 MGHRA and CDR2 YSYEKL. The CDR3 spells CASSQDNEGLRIYTEAFF. CDR3 nucleotides: TGCGCCAGCAGCCAAGATAATGAGGGTCTTCGAATTTACACTGAAGCTTTCTTT.

J is TRBJ2-7 and V is TRBV28; 11 bases match TRBD2. The germline CDR1 and CDR2 sequences are MDHEN and SYDVKM. The length of the CDR3 is 19 residues. Losses at the gene ends were 6 bases for V and 2 bases for J; bases not matched to a gene: 18. The CDR3 DNA reads as TGTGCCAGCAGGGGCGCCCTGACTAGCGGGACGGTTCATACCTACGAGCAGTACTTC. Its protein product is CASRGALTSGTVHTYEQYF.

The rearrangement links TRBV13 to TRBJ2-1, with D uncertain. The CDR3 length is 12 residues. Germline values: CDR1 PRHDT, CDR2 FYEKMQ (reference sequence). V lost 2 bases, J lost 5 bases, and 4 bases lay in between. CDR3 region: CASSLRDNEQFF. The CDR3 DNA follows: TGTGCCAGCAGCTTACGCGACAATGAGCAGTTCTTC.

This clonotype was found a few times. V and J are TRBV6-6 and TRBJ1-2, with unresolved D. V lost 4 bases to trimming and J lost 2 bases, with 8 bases between them. This CDR3 region has 13 residues. Germline CDR1 reads MNHNY; CDR2 reads SVGAGI (reference sequence). CDR3 bases: TGTGCCAGCAGTTGGGAGGGAAACTATGGCTACACCTTC. Amino acid sequence: CASSWEGNYGYTF.